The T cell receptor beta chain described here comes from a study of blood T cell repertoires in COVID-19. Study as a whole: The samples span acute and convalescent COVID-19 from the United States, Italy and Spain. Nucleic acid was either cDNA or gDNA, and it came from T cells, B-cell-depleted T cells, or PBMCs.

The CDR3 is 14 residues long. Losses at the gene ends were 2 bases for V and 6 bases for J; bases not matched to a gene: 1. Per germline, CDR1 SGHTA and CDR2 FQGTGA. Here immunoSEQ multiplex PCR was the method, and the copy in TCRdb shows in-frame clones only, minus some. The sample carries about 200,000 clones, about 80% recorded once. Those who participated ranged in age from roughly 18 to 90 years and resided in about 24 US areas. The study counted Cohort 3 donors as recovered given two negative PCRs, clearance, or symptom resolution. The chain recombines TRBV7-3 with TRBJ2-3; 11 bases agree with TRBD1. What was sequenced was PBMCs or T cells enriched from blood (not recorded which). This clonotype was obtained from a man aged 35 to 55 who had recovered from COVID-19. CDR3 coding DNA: TGTGCCAGCAGCTTAGGACAGGGGGCGGATACGCAGTATTTT. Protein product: CASSLGQGADTQYF. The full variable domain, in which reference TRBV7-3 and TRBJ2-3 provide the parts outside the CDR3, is GAGVSQTPSNKVTEKGKYVELRCDPISGHTALYWYRQSLGQGPEFLIYFQGTGAADDSGLPNDRFFAVRPEGSVSTLKIQRTERGDSAVYLCASSLGQGADTQYFGPGTRLTVL.